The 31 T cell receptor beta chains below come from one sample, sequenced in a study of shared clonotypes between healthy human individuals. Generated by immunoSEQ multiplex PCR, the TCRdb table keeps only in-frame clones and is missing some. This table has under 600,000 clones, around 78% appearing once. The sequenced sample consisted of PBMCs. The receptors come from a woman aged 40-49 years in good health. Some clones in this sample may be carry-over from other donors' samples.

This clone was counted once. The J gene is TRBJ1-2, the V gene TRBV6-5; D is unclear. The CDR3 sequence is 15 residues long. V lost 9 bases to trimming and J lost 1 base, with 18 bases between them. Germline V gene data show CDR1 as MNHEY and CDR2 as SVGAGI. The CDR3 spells CASNLTPADNYGYTF. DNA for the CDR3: TGTGCCAGTAACTTGACACCGGCCGATAACTATGGCTACACCTTC.

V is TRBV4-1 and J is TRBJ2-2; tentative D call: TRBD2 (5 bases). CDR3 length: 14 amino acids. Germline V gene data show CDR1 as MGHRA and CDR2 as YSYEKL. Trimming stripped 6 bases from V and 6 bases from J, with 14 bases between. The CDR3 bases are TGCGCCAGCAGAACCAACGCGGGTTCCGGGGAGCTGTTTTTT. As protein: CASRTNAGSGELFF.

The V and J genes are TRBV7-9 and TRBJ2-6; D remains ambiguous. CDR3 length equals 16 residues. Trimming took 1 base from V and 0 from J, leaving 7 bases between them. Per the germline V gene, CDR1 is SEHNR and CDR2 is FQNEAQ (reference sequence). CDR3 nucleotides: TGTGCCAGCAGCTTAGAGGGATACTCTGGGGCCAACGTCCTGACTTTC. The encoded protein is CASSLEGYSGANVLTF. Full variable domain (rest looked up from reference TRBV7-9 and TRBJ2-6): DTGVSQNPRHKITKRGQNVTFRCDPISEHNRLYWYRQTLGQGPEFLTYFQNEAQLEKSRLLSDRFSAERPKGSFSTLEIQRTEQGDSAMYLCASSLEGYSGANVLTFGAGSRLTVL.

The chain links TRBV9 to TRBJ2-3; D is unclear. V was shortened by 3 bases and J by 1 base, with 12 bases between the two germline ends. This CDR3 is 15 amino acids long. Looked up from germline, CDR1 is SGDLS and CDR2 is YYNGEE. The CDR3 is CASSARSLGTDTQYF. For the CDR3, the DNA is TGTGCCAGCAGCGCTAGGTCCCTAGGCACAGATACGCAGTATTTT.

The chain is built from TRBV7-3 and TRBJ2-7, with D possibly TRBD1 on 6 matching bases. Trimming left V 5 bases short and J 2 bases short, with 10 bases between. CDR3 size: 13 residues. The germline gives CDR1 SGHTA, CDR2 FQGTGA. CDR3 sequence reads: CASSPGVAYEQYF. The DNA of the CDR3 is TGTGCCAGCAGCCCAGGGGTGGCCTACGAGCAGTACTTC.

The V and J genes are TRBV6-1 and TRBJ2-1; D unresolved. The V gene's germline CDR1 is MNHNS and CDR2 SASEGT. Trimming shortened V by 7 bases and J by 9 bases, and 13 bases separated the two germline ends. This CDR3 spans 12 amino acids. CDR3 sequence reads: CASTLTWGEQFF. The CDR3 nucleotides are TGTGCCAGCACCCTAACCTGGGGTGAGCAGTTCTTC.

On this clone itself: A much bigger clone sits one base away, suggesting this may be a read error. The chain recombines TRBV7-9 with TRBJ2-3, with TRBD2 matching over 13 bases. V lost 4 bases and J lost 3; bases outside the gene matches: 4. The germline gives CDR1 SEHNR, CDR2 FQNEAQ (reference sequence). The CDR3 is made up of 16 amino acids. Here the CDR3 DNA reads TGTGCCAGCAGCTCGGGACTAGCGGGAACAACAGATACGCAGTATTTT. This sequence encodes CASSSGLAGTTDTQYF.

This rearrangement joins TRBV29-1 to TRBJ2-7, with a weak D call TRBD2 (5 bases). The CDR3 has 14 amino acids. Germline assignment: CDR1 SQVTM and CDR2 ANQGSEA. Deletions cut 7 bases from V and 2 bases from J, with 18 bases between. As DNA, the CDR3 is TGCAGCGCGGGGAGCCGGGGAGCCCCCTACGAGCAGTACTTC. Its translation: CSAGSRGAPYEQYF.

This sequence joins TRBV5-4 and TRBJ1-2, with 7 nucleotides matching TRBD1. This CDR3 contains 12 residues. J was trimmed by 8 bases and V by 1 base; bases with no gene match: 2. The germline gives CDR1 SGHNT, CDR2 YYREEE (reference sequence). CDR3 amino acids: CASSLTGVGYTF. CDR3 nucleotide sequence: TGTGCCAGCAGCTTGACAGGGGTGGGCTACACCTTC.

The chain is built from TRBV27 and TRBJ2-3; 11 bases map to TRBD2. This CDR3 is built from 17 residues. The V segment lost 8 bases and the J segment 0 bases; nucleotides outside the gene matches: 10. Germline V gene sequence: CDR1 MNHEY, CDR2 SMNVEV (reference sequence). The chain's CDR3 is CASVFSGRGASTDTQYF. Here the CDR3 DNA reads TGTGCCAGCGTATTTAGCGGGAGGGGGGCTAGCACAGATACGCAGTATTTT.

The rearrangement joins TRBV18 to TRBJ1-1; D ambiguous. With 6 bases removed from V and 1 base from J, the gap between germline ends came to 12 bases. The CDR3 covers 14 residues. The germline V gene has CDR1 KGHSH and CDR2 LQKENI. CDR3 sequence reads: CASSRSEGNTEAFF. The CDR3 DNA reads TGTGCCAGCTCCCGATCGGAGGGGAACACTGAAGCTTTCTTT.

The CDR3 nucleotides are TGTGCCAGCAGCTTAGGAGCGGGGTCCTACAATGAGCAGTTCTTC. Residues: CASSLGAGSYNEQFF. The chain couples TRBV7-8 to TRBJ2-1; 7 bases line up with TRBD2. The germline V gene encodes CDR1 SGHVS and CDR2 FQNEAQ. J gave up 1 base and V 1 base, and 1 base lay outside the gene matches. The CDR3 contains 15 residues.

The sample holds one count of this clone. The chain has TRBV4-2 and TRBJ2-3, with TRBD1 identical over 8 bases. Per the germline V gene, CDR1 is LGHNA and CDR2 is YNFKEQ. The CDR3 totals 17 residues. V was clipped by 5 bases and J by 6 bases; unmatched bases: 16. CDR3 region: CASSSRVGQGAGDTQYF. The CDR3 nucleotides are TGTGCCAGCAGCTCCCGTGTTGGGCAGGGGGCAGGGGATACGCAGTATTTT.

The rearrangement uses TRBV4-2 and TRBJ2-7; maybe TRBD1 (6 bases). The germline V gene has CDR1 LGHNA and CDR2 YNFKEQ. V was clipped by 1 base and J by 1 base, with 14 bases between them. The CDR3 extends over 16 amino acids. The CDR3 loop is CASSQGNRVPSYEQYF. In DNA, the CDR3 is TGTGCCAGCAGCCAAGGAAACAGGGTTCCTTCCTACGAGCAGTACTTC.

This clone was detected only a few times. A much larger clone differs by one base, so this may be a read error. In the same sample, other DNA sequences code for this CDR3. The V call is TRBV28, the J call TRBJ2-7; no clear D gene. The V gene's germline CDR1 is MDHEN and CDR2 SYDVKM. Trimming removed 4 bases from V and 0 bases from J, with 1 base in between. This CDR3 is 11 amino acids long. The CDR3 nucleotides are TGTGCCAGCAGTTCCTCCTACGAGCAGTACTTC. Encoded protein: CASSSSYEQYF.

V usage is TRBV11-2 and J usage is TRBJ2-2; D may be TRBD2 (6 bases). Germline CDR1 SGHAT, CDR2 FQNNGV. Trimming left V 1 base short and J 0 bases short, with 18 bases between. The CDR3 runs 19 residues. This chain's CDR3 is CASSLGGWSGDPNTGELFF. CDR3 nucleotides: TGTGCCAGCAGCTTAGGTGGTTGGTCGGGAGACCCGAACACCGGGGAGCTGTTTTTT.

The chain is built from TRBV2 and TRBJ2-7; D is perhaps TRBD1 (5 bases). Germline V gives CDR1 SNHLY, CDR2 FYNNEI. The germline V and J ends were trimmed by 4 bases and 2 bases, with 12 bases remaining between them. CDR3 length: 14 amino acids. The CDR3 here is CASSVQGSPYEQYF. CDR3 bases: TGTGCCAGCAGTGTTCAGGGAAGCCCCTACGAGCAGTACTTC.

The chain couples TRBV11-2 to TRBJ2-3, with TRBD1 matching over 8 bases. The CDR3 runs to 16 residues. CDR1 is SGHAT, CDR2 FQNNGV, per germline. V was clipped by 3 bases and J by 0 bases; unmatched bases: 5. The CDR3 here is CASSLDRVLSTDTQYF. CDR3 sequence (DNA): TGTGCCAGCAGCTTGGACAGGGTCCTTAGCACAGATACGCAGTATTTT. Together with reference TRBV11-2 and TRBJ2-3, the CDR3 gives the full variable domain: EAGVAQSPRYKIIEKRQSVAFWCNPISGHATLYWYQQILGQGPKLLIQFQNNGVVDDSQLPKDRFSAERLKGVDSTLKIQPAKLEDSAVYLCASSLDRVLSTDTQYFGPGTRLTVL.

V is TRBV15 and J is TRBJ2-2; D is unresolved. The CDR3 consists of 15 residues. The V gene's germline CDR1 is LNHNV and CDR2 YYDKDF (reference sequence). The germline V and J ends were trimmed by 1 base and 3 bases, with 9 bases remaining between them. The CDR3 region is CATSRVGRYTGELFF. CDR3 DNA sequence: TGTGCCACCAGCAGAGTCGGACGCTACACCGGGGAGCTGTTTTTT.

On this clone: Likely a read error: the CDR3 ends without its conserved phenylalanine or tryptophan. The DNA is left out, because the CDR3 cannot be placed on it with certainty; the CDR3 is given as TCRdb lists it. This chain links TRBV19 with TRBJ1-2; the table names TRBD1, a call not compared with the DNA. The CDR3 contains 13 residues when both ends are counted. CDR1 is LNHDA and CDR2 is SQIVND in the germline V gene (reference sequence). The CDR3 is CASSQGTPGGYAS.

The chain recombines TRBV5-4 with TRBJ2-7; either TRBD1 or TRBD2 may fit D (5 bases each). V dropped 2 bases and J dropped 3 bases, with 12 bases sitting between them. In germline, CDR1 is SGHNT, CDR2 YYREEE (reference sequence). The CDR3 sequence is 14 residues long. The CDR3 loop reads CASSFGTVNYEQYF. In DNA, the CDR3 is TGTGCCAGCAGCTTTGGGACGGTGAACTACGAGCAGTACTTC.

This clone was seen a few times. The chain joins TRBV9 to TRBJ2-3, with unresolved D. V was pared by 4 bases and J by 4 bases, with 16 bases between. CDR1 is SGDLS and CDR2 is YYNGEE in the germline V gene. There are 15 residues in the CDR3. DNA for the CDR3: TGTGCCAGCAGCACCCGCGGACGCGGCCCAGATACGCAGTATTTT. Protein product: CASSTRGRGPDTQYF.

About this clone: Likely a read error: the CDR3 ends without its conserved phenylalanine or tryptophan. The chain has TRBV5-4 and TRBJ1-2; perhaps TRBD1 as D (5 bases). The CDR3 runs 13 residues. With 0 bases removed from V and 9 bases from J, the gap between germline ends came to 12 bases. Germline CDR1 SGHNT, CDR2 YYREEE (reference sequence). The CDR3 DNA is TGTGCCAGCAGCTTGGCCTACGGGGGTAGCTACACCTCC. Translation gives CASSLAYGGSYTS.

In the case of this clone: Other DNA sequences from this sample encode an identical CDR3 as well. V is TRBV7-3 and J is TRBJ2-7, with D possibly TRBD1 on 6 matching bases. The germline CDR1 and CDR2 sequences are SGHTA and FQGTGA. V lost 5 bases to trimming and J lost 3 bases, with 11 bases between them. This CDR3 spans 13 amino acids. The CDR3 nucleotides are TGTGCCAGCAGCCCCGGGACACACTACGAGCAGTACTTC. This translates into CASSPGTHYEQYF.

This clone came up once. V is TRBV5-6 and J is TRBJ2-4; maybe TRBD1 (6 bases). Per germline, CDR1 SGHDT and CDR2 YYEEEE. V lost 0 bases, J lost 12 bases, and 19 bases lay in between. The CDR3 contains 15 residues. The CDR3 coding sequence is TGTGCCAGCAGCTTGGGGCCCCAGGGGCCGACCGCTCAGTACTTC. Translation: CASSLGPQGPTAQYF. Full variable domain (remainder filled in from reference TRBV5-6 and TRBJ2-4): DAGVTQSPTHLIKTRGQQVTLRCSPKSGHDTVSWYQQALGQGPQFIFQYYEEEERQRGNFPDRFSGHQFPNYSSELNVNALLLGDSALYLCASSLGPQGPTAQYFGAGTRLSVL.

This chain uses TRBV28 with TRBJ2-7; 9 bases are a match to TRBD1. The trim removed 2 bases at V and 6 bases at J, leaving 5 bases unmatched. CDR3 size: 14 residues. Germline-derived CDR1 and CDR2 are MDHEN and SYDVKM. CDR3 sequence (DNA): TGTGCCAGCAGTTTAGGACAGGGGATTCCCGAGCAGTACTTC. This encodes CASSLGQGIPEQYF.

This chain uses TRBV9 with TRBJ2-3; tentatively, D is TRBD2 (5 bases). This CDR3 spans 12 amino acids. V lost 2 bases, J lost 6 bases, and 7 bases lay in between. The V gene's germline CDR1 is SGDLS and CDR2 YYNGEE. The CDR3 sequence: CASSVRGDTQYF. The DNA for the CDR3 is TGTGCCAGCAGCGTCCGCGGGGATACGCAGTATTTT.

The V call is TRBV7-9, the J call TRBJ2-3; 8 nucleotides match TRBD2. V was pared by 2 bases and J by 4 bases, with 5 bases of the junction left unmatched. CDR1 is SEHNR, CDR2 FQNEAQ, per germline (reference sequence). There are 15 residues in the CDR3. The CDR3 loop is CASSLRAGAPDTQYF. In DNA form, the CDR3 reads TGTGCCAGCAGCTTACGAGCGGGAGCCCCAGATACGCAGTATTTT.

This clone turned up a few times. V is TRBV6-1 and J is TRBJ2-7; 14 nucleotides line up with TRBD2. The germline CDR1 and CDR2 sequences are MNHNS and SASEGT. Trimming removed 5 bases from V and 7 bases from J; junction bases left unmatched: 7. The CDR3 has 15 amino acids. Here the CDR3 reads CASSSGLAGAVEQYF. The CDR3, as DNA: TGTGCCAGCAGTTCGGGACTAGCGGGAGCGGTAGAGCAGTACTTC.

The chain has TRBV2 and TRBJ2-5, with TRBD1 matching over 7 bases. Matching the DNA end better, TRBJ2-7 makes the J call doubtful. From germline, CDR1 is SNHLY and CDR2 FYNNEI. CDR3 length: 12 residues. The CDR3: CASSAGGSEQYF. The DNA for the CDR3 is TGTGCCAGCAGTGCAGGGGGTAGCGAGCAGTACTTC.

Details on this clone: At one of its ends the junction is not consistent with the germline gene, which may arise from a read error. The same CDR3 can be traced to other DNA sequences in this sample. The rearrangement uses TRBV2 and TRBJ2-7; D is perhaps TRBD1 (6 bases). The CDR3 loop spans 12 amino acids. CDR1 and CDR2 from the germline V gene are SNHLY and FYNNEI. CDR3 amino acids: CASRGPTYEQYF. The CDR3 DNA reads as TGCGCCAGCAGGGGACCGACCTACGAGCAGTACTTC.